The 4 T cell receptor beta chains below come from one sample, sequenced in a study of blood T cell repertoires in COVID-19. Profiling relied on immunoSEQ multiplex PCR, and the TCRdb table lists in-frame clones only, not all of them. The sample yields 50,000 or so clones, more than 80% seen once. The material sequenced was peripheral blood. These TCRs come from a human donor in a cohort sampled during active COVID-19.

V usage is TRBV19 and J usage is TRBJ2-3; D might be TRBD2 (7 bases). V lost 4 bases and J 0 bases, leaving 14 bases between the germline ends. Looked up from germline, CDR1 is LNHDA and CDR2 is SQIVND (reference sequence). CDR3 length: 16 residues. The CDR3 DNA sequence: TGTGCCAGTAGTACCCCCGGGGGGCGGAGCACAGATACGCAGTATTTT. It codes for CASSTPGGRSTDTQYF.

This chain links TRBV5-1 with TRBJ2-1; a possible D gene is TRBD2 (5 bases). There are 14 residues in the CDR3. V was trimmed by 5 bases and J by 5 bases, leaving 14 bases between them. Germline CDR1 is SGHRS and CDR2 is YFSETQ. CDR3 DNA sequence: TGCGCCAGCAGTGTGGGCGGGTCAAACAATGAGCAGTTCTTC. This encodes CASSVGGSNNEQFF.

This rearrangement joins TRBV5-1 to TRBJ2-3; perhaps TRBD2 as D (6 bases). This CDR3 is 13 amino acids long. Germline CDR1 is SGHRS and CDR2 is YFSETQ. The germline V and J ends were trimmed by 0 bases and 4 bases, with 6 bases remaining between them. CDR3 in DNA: TGCGCCAGCAGCTTGGGGGAGGCAGATACGCAGTATTTT. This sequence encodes CASSLGEADTQYF.

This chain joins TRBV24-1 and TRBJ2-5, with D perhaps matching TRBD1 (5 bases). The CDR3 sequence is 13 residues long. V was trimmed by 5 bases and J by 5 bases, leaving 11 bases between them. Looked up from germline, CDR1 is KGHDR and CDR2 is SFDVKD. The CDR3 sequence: CATSGGAVETQYF. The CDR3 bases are TGTGCCACCAGTGGTGGGGCGGTGGAGACCCAGTACTTC.